One sample yielded the 4 T cell receptor beta chains listed below, sequenced in a study of cytomegalovirus exposure and HLA in healthy donors. Assay used: immunoSEQ multiplex PCR; TCRdb lists only in-frame clones, some missing. The table has tens of thousands of clones, approximately 97% seen once. The material sequenced was PBMCs. The receptors originated from a woman under 30 in good health and CMV-seropositive.

The chain couples TRBV28 to TRBJ1-2; tentative D call: TRBD1 (5 bases). The V and J ends lost 6 bases and 0 bases respectively, with 17 bases between them. CDR1 and CDR2 (germline): MDHEN, SYDVKM. The CDR3 is made up of 16 amino acids. CDR3 protein: CASSLGLTDANYGYTF. CDR3 DNA: TGTGCCAGCAGCCTCGGGTTGACAGATGCTAACTATGGCTACACCTTC.

V gene TRBV27 combines with J gene TRBJ2-1, with 9 nucleotides matching TRBD1. After removal of 3 bases from V and 8 bases from J, the junction contained 8 bases not matched to a gene. CDR1 and CDR2 from the germline V gene are MNHEY and SMNVEV (reference sequence). The CDR3 is made up of 15 amino acids. As DNA, the CDR3 is TGTGCCAGCAGTTTGGGCGGGACAGGGTCTCATGAGCAGTTCTTC. Translated: CASSLGGTGSHEQFF.

The V and J genes are TRBV30 and TRBJ1-2, with 7 nucleotides matching TRBD1. V lost 4 bases and J lost 8; bases outside the gene matches: 16. Looked up from germline, CDR1 is GTSNPN and CDR2 is SVGIG (reference sequence). The CDR3 spans 15 residues. In DNA, the CDR3 is TGTGCCTGGAAGGACAGGACAGGAGGGCCTAGGGGCTACACCTTC. As protein: CAWKDRTGGPRGYTF.

The chain joins TRBV27 to TRBJ2-7; 7 bases match TRBD2. The CDR3 is 18 amino acids. Germline CDR1 is MNHEY and CDR2 is SMNVEV (reference sequence). V was pared by 3 bases and J by 4 bases, with 18 bases of the junction left unmatched. The CDR3 sequence: CASSFRDGVAGELYEQYF. The CDR3 DNA follows: TGTGCCAGCAGTTTTCGCGATGGGGTTGCGGGAGAACTGTACGAGCAGTACTTC.